This is a list of T cell receptor beta chains from one sample in a study of cytomegalovirus exposure and HLA in healthy donors. Libraries were prepared by immunoSEQ multiplex PCR; TCRdb keeps only in-frame clonotypes and omits some of them. The table lists 130,000 or so clones, more than 80% of them singletons, with under 7.5% in the top ten. Source material: PBMCs. The receptor set was obtained from a woman in her thirties in good health and CMV-seropositive. Both conserved end residues are part of each CDR3. Each record gives: V gene, J gene, CDR3 protein.

V: TRBV7-8; J: TRBJ1-3; CDR3: CASSSPPGQKGNTIYF
V: TRBV28; J: TRBJ1-1; CDR3: CASTSGGKNTEAFF
V: TRBV28; J: TRBJ2-7; CDR3: CASSLFRLAAEQYF
V: TRBV2; J: .; CDR3: CASSLEGSYEQYF
V: TRBV5-4; J: TRBJ2-3; CDR3: CASRERGGTDTQYF
V: TRBV7-9; J: TRBJ1-5; CDR3: CASSLGSGRGGRNQPQHF
V: TRBV9; J: TRBJ2-1; CDR3: CASSVPLGTGATNEQFF
V: TRBV6-4; J: TRBJ2-3; CDR3: CASTSGLAGYTDTQYF
V: TRBV19; J: TRBJ1-1; CDR3: CASSLWTGRRDTEAFF
V: TRBV6-1; J: TRBJ2-7; CDR3: CASMWEMEQYF
V: TRBV7-2; J: TRBJ2-7; CDR3: CASSLVALADPPYEQYF
V: TRBV30; J: TRBJ2-5; CDR3: CAWRDSFQTQYF
V: TRBV30; J: TRBJ2-5; CDR3: CAWSVLAGATQYF
V: TRBV18; J: TRBJ1-2; CDR3: CASSQGDSSYGYTF
V: TRBV29-1; J: TRBJ2-3; CDR3: CSVERGSDTQYF
V: TRBV6-6; J: TRBJ1-3; CDR3: CASSLVGEAGNTIYF
V: TRBV5-4; J: .; CDR3: CASSFDRGGREQYF
V: TRBV30; J: TRBJ2-1; CDR3: CAWSPTGGSSYNEQFF
V: TRBV5-1; J: TRBJ2-1; CDR3: CASSSKSQVDEQFF
V: TRBV10-3; J: TRBJ1-5; CDR3: CAISPEGDQPQHF
V: TRBV19; J: TRBJ1-1; CDR3: CASTWTGDTEAFF
V: TRBV5-5; J: TRBJ1-2; CDR3: CASSLVGVNYGYTF
V: TRBV7-3; J: TRBJ1-2; CDR3: CASSPTGAYGYTF
V: TRBV5-6; J: TRBJ2-3; CDR3: CASSLAADTQYF
V: TRBV11-3; J: TRBJ2-1; CDR3: CASSLDRGVSEQFF
V: TRBV19; J: TRBJ2-7; CDR3: CASSISVGRDSTTPTSYEQYF
V: TRBV2; J: TRBJ1-3; CDR3: CASRRVGTGGDTIYF
V: TRBV7-9; J: TRBJ1-2; CDR3: CATLPRAVANYGYTF
V: TRBV30; J: TRBJ1-2; CDR3: CASDRGYGYTF
V: TRBV29-1; J: TRBJ2-7; CDR3: CSVERNTESYF
V: TRBV28; J: TRBJ1-5; CDR3: CASSSQGWPQHF
V: TRBV6-6; J: TRBJ2-3; CDR3: CASSYQGGTDTQYF
V: TRBV13; J: TRBJ1-1; CDR3: CASSTNAGTPEAFF
V: TRBV7-9; J: TRBJ2-2; CDR3: CASSWTGGGNTGELFF
V: TRBV4-1; J: TRBJ1-6; CDR3: CASSQDPAGASPLHF
V: TRBV11-2; J: TRBJ1-2; CDR3: CASSSHTQGNYGYTF
V: TRBV18; J: TRBJ1-2; CDR3: CASSPGTYNYGYTF
V: TRBV28; J: TRBJ1-1; CDR3: CASGAVVLTMNTEAFF
V: TRBV6-4; J: TRBJ2-7; CDR3: CASSDSLPGLAGGLRSNEQYF
V: TRBV28; J: TRBJ1-2; CDR3: CASSSPGIGANYGYTF
V: TRBV5-1; J: TRBJ1-1; CDR3: CASSLMSQNTEAFF
V: TRBV7-3; J: TRBJ1-2; CDR3: CASSLDRGSYGYTF
V: TRBV27; J: TRBJ1-3; CDR3: CASRLSISGNTIYF
V: TRBV7-3; J: TRBJ2-2; CDR3: CASSLGPQGANTGELFF
V: TRBV2; J: TRBJ2-1; CDR3: CASSGGSGSFYNEQFF
V: TRBV6-1; J: TRBJ1-2; CDR3: CASSDRQGVDGYTF
V: TRBV15; J: TRBJ2-3; CDR3: CAAGGGLKDTQYF
V: TRBV6-4; J: TRBJ2-1; CDR3: CASSPGTSGGNEQFF
V: TRBV4-1; J: TRBJ2-2; CDR3: CASSQEGAGAPPGELFF
V: TRBV28; J: TRBJ1-2; CDR3: CASSLGGYGYTF
V: TRBV28; J: TRBJ2-5; CDR3: CASSLTRGGAPETQYF
V: TRBV27; J: TRBJ2-1; CDR3: CASSLLGEASGGANEQFF
V: TRBV5-4; J: TRBJ1-1; CDR3: CASSTGEVTEAFF
V: TRBV5-1; J: TRBJ2-2; CDR3: CASSPGQPTGELFF